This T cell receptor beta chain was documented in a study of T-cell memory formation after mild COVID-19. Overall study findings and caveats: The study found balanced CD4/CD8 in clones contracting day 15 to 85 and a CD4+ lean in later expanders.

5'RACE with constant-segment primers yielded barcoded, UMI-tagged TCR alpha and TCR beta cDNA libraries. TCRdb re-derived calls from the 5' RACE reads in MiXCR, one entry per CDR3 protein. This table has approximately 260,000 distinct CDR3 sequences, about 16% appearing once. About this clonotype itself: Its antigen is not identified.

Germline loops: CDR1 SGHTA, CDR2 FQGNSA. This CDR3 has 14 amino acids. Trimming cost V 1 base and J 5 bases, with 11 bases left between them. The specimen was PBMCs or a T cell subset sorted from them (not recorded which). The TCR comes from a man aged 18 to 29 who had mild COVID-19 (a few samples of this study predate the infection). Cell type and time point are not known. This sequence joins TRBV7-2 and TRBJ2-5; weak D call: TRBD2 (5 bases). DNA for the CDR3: TGTGCCAGCAGCTTAGTAACTAGTCATGAGACCCAGTACTTC. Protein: CASSLVTSHETQYF.